Listed below are T cell receptor beta chains from one sample, sequenced in a study of blood T cell repertoires in COVID-19. Sequencing was performed with immunoSEQ multiplex PCR; in TCRdb, only in-frame clones are kept and a portion is missing. The top ten hold 6.8% of the sample, which has 100,000 to 130,000 clones, about nine tenths seen once. Material: peripheral blood. The receptors originated from a man aged 45-60 years with active or convalescent COVID-19. Both conserved end residues are part of each CDR3. The D gene is left open where the match is weak. Rows give clone size only sometimes, using once, few, many, or a class for an expanded clone.

j_call,d_call,v_call,clone_size,cdr3_nt,cdr3_aa
TRBJ2-1,TRBD1,TRBV4-3,few,TGCGCCAGCAGCCAAGAGACATCAGGGGGCGCGCGGTTCTTC,CASSQETSGGARFF
TRBJ1-1,TRBD1,TRBV6-5,NA,TGTGCCAGCAGACCCCGGACAGGGGACTACACTGAAGCTTTCTTT,CASRPRTGDYTEAFF
TRBJ2-7,NA,TRBV7-6,few,TGTGCCAGCAGCCTCTACCGGGACAACTCCTACGAGCAGTACTTC,CASSLYRDNSYEQYF
TRBJ2-7,NA,TRBV6-5,NA,TGTGCCACAGGGCCGACACCGACCTACGAGCAGTACTTC,CATGPTPTYEQYF
TRBJ1-3,NA,TRBV2,NA,TGTGCCAGCAGAGCCGGGGGATCTGGAAACACCATATATTTT,CASRAGGSGNTIYF
TRBJ1-3,NA,TRBV9,NA,TGTGCCAGCAGCGTAGGCGGGTTGGCAAACACCATATATTTT,CASSVGGLANTIYF
TRBJ1-1,TRBD1,TRBV9,NA,TGTGCCAGCAGCGGAGGACAGGAGTTGAACACTGAAGCTTTCTTT,CASSGGQELNTEAFF
TRBJ1-2,TRBD1,TRBV7-9,NA,TGTGCCAGCAGCTCCAGGACAGGTCTCGCCCCCGGGGAGAAAGGCTACACCTTC,CASSSRTGLAPGEKGYTF
TRBJ2-5,NA,TRBV15,NA,TGTGCCACCAGCAGAGAGGCGACAGGCGCTGGGACCCAGTACTTC,CATSREATGAGTQYF
TRBJ1-5,NA,TRBV9,NA,TGTGCCAGCAGCGTAGGGTCGGGGCAGCCCCAGCATTTT,CASSVGSGQPQHF
TRBJ2-3,NA,TRBV6-5,NA,TGTGCCAGCAGAGGACAGTTCACAGATACGCAGTATTTT,CASRGQFTDTQYF
TRBJ2-7,NA,TRBV10-2,NA,TGCGCCAGCAGTGATCCCTTTTTC,CASSDPFF